A selection of T cell receptor beta chains follows, all from one sample in a study of blood T cell repertoires in COVID-19. The method was immunoSEQ multiplex PCR; TCRdb's version includes in-frame clones alone and lacks a portion of them. The data hold about 88,000 clones, with more than 90% observed a single time. The sample comprised peripheral blood. These receptors were obtained from a man between 60 and 75 years old with acute or convalescent COVID-19. Each CDR3 is given with its conserved first and last residue. Fields, in order: J gene, D gene, V gene, CDR3 protein, CDR3 DNA. The D gene is left open where the match is weak.

>TRBJ2-7|.|TRBV19
CASSPMGLYYEQYF
TGTGCCAGTAGTCCAATGGGACTTTACTACGAGCAGTACTTC
>TRBJ2-7|.|TRBV5-4
CASSLQDSYEQYF
TGTGCCAGCAGCTTACAGGACTCCTACGAGCAGTACTTC
>TRBJ2-7|TRBD1|TRBV11-3
CASSLNRGQGGWYEQYF
TGTGCCAGCAGCCTAAACCGGGGACAGGGGGGTTGGTACGAGCAGTACTTC
>TRBJ2-2|.|TRBV7-9
CASSLPSDSLAGELFF
TGTGCCAGCAGCTTACCCTCGGACTCGCTCGCCGGGGAGCTGTTTTTT
>TRBJ2-7|TRBD1|TRBV5-6
CASSGTGDEQYF
TGTGCCAGCAGCGGAACAGGGGACGAGCAGTACTTC
>TRBJ2-1|.|TRBV11-3
CASSARSNEQFF
TGTGCCAGCAGCGCCCGGAGCAATGAGCAGTTCTTC
>TRBJ1-2|TRBD1|TRBV30
CAWRAGGGGYTF
TGTGCCTGGAGAGCAGGGGGCGGAGGCTACACCTTC
>TRBJ1-1|.|TRBV19
CASMEERGTEAFF
TGTGCCAGTATGGAGGAGAGAGGCACTGAAGCTTTCTTT
>TRBJ2-1|TRBD1|TRBV11-3
CASSLEGTGSYNEQFF
TGTGCCAGCAGCTTAGAGGGGACAGGCTCCTACAATGAGCAGTTCTTC
>TRBJ2-7|TRBD1|TRBV28
CASSLPGGPSYEQYF
TGTGCCAGCAGTTTACCAGGGGGCCCCTCCTACGAGCAGTACTTC